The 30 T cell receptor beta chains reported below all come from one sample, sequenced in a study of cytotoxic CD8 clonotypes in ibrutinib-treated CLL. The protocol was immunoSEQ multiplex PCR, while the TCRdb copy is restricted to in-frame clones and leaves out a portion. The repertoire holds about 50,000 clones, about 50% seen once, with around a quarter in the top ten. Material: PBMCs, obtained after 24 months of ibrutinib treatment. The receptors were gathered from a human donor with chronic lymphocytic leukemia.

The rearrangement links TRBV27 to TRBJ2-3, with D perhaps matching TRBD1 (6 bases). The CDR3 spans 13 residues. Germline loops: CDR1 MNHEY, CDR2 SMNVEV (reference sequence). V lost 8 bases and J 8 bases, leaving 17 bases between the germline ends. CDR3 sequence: CASRPPDRTTQYF. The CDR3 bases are TGTGCCAGCCGGCCCCCTGACAGGACTACGCAGTATTTT.

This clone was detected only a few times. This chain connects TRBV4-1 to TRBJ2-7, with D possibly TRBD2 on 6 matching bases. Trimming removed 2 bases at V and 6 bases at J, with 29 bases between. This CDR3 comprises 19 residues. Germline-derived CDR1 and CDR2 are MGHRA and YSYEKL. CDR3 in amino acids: CASSQHPGERTEKPLEQYF. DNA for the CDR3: TGCGCCAGCAGCCAACACCCGGGGGAAAGGACCGAGAAACCCCTCGAGCAGTACTTC.

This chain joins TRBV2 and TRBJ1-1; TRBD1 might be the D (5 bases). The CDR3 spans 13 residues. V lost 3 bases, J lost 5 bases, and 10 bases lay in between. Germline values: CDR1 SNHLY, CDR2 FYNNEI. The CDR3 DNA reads TGTGCCAGCAGTGACAGGAGGGGTACTGAAGCTTTCTTT. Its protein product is CASSDRRGTEAFF.

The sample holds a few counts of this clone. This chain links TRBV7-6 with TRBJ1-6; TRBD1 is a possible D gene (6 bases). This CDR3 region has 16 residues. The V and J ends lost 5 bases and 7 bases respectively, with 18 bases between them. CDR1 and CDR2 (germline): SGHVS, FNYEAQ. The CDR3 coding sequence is TGTGCCAGCAGCCCAAGCCGACAGGCCGACAATTCACCCCTCCACTTT. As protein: CASSPSRQADNSPLHF.

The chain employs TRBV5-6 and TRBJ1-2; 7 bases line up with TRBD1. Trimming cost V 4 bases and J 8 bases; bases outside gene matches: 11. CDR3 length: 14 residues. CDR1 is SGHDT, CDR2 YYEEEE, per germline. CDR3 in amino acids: CASSLSGQRGGYTF. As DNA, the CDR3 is TGTGCCAGCAGCCTTTCGGGACAGCGAGGGGGCTACACCTTC.

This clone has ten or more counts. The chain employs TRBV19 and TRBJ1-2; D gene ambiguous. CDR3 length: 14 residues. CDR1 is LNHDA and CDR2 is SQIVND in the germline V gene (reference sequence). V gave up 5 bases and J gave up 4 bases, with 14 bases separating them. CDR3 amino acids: CASSSRTPSYGYTF. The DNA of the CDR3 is TGTGCCAGTAGTTCCCGGACGCCGTCCTATGGCTACACCTTC.

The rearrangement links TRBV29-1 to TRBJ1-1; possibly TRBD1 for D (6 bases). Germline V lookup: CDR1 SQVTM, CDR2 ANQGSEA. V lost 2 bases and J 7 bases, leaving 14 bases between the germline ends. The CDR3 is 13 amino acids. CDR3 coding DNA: TGCAGCGTTGAAAGCCAGGGGCTTGGTGAAGCTTTCTTT. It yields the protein CSVESQGLGEAFF.

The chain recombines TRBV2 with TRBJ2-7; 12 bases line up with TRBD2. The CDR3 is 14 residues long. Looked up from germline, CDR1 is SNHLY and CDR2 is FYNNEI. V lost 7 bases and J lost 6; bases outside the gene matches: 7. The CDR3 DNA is TGTGCCAGCACCCGGACTAGCGGGGCTCGCGAGCAGTACTTC. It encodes CASTRTSGAREQYF.

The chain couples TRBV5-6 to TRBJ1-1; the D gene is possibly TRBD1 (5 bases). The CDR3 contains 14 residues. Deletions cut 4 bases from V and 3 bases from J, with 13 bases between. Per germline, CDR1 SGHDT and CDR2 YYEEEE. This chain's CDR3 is CASSPGLGDTEAFF. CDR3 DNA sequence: TGTGCCAGCAGCCCGGGGCTGGGGGACACTGAAGCTTTCTTT.

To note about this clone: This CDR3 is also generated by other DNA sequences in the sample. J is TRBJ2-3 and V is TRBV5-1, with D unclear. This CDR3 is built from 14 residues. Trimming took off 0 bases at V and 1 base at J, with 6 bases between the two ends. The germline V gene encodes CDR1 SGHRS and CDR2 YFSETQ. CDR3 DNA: TGCGCCAGCAGCTTGGGAACCCGCACAGATACGCAGTATTTT. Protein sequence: CASSLGTRTDTQYF.

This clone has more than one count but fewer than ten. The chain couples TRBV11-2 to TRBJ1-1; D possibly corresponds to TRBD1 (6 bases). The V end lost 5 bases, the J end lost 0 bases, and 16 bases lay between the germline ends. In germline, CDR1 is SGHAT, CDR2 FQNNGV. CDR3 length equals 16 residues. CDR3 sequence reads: CASSGRGGFMNTEAFF. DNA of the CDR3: TGTGCCAGCAGCGGTCGAGGGGGATTTATGAACACTGAAGCTTTCTTT.

The CDR3 spells CASRGTGRQPQHF. For the CDR3, the DNA is TGTGCCAGCAGGGGGACAGGGCGGCAGCCCCAGCATTTT. The rearrangement uses TRBV2 and TRBJ1-5; TRBD1 matches at 9 bases. V lost 6 bases to trimming and J lost 7 bases; unmatched junction nucleotides: 4. There are 13 residues in the CDR3. Germline-derived CDR1 and CDR2 are SNHLY and FYNNEI.

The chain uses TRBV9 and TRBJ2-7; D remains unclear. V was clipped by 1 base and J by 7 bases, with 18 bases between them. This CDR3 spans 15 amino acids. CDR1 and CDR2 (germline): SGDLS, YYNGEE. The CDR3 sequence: CASSVSPTGPREQYF. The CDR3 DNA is TGTGCCAGCAGCGTATCCCCGACGGGTCCTAGGGAGCAGTACTTC.

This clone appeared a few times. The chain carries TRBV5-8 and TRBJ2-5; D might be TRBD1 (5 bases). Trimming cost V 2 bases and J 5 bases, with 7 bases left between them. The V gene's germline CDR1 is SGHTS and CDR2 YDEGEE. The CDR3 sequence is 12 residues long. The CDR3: CASSFWGETQYF. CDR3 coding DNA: TGTGCCAGCAGCTTTTGGGGCGAGACCCAGTACTTC.

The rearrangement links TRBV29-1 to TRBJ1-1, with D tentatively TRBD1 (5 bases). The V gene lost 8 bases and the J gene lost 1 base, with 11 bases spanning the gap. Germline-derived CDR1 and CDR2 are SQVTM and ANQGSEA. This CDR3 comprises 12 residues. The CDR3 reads CSPGGGNTEAFF. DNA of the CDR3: TGCAGCCCTGGGGGGGGGAACACTGAAGCTTTCTTT.

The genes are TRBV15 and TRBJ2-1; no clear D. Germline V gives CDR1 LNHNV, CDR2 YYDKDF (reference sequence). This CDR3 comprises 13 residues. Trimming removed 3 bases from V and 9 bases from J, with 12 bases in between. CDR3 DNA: TGTGCCACCAGCAGGAGCCAGTATGGTGAGCAGTTCTTC. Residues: CATSRSQYGEQFF.

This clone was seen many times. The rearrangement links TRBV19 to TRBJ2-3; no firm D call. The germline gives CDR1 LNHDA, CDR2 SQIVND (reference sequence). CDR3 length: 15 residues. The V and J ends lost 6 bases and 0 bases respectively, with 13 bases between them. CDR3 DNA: TGTGCCAGTAGGGCCAGTGGGGTGAGCACAGATACGCAGTATTTT. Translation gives CASRASGVSTDTQYF.

The CDR3 DNA reads as TGTGCCAGCAGCCGGACAGAGTATAGCAATCAGCCCCAGCATTTT. It specifies CASSRTEYSNQPQHF. The V call is TRBV4-2, the J call TRBJ1-5; tentatively, D is TRBD1 (6 bases). Trimming removed 4 bases at V and 0 bases at J, with 10 bases between. The CDR3 loop spans 15 amino acids. Germline loops: CDR1 LGHNA, CDR2 YNFKEQ.

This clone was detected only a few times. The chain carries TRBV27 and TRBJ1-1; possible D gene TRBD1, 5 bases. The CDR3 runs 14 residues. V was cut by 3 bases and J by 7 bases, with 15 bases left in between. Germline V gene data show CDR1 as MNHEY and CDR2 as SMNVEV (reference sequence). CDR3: CASSLVKGSHEAFF. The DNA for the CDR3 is TGTGCCAGCAGTTTGGTGAAGGGGAGCCATGAAGCTTTCTTT.

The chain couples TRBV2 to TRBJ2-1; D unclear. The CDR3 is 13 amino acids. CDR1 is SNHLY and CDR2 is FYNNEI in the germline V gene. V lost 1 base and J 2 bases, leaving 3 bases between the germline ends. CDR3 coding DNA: TGTGCCAGCAGTGAAGGAGCCTACAATGAGCAGTTCTTC. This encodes CASSEGAYNEQFF.

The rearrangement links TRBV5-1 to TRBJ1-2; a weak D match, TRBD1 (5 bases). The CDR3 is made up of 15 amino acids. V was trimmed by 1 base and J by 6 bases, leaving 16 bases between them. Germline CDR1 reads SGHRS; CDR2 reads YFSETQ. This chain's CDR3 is CASSLYGARRDGYTF. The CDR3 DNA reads TGCGCCAGCAGCTTGTACGGGGCCCGACGGGATGGCTACACCTTC.

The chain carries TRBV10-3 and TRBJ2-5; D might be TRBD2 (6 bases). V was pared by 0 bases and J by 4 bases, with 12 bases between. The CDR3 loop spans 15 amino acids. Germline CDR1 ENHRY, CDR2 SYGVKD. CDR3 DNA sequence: TGTGCCATCAGTGAGTCGAGCGGGCAACCAGAGACCCAGTACTTC. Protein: CAISESSGQPETQYF.

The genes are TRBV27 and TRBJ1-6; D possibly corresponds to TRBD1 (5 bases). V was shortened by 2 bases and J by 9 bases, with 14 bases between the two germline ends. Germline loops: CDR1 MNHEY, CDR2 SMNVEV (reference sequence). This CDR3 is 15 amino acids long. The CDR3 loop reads CASSLTRVGSSPLHF. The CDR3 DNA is TGTGCCAGCAGTTTAACCAGGGTGGGAAGTTCACCCCTCCACTTT.

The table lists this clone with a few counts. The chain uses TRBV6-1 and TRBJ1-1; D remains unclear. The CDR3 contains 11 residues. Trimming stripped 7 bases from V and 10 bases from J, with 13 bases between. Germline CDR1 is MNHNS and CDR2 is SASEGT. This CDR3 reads CASISRRIAFF. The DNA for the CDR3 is TGTGCCAGCATCTCTCGGAGGATAGCTTTCTTT.

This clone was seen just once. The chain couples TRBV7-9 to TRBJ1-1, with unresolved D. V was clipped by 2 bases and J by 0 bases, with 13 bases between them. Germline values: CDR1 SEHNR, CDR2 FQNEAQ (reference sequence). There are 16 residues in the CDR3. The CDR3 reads CASSLWVLAMNTEAFF. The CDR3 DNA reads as TGTGCCAGCAGCTTATGGGTGCTAGCCATGAACACTGAAGCTTTCTTT.

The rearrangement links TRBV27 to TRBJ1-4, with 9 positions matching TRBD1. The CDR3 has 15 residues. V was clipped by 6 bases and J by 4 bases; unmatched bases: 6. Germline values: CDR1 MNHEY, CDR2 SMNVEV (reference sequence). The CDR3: CASRQRTGVNEKLFF. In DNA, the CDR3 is TGTGCCAGCAGACAAAGGACAGGGGTTAATGAAAAACTGTTTTTT.

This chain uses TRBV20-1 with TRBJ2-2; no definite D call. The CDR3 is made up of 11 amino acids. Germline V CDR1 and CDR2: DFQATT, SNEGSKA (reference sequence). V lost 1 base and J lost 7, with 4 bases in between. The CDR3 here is CSARVIGELFF. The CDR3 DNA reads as TGCAGTGCTAGAGTTATCGGGGAGCTGTTTTTT.

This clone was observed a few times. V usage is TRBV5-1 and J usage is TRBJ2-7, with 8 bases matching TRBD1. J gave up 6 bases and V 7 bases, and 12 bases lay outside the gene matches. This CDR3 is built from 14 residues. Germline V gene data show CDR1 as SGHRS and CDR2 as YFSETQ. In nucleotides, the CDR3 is TGCGCCAGCGGCCCGGGACAGGTGACGGGCGAGCAGTACTTC. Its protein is CASGPGQVTGEQYF.

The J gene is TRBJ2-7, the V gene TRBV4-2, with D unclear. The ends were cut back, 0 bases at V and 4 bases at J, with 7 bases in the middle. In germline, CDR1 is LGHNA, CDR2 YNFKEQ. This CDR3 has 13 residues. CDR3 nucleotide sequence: TGTGCCAGCAGCCAAGACAGAACTTACGAGCAGTACTTC. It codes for CASSQDRTYEQYF.

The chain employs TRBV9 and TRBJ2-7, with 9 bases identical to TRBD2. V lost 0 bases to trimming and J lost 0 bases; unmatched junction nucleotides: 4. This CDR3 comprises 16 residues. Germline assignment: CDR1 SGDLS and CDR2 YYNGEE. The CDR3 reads CASSVGSGGSSYEQYF. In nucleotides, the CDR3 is TGTGCCAGCAGCGTAGGTAGCGGGGGTAGCTCCTACGAGCAGTACTTC.